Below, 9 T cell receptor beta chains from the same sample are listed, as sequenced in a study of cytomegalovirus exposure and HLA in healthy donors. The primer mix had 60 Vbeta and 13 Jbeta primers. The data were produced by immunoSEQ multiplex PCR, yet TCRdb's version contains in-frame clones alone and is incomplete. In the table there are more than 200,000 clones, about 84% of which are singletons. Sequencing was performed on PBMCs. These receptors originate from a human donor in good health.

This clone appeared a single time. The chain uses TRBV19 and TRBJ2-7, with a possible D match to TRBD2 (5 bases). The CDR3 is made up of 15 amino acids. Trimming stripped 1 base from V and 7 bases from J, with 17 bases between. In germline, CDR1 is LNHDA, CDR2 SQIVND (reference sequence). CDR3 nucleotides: TGTGCCAGTAGTATAGGTCGGGGAGAGGCGCGAGAGCAGTACTTC. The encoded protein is CASSIGRGEAREQYF. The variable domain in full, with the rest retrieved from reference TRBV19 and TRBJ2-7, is DGGITQSPKYLFRKEGQNVTLSCEQNLNHDAMYWYRQDPGQGLRLIYYSQIVNDFQKGDIAEGYSVSREKKESFPLTVTSAQKNPTAFYLCASSIGRGEAREQYFGPGTRLTVT.

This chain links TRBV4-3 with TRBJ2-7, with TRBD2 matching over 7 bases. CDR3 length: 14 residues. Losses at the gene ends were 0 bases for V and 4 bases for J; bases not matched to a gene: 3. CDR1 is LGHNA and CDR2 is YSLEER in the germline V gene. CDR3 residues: CASSQEPSGYEQYF. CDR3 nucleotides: TGCGCCAGCAGCCAAGAGCCTAGCGGTTACGAGCAGTACTTC.

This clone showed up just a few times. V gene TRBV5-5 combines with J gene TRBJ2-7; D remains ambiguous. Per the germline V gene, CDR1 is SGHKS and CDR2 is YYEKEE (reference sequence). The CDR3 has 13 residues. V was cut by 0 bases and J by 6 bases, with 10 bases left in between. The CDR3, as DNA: TGTGCCAGCAGCTTGGCCCCGGAGATCGAGCAGTACTTC. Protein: CASSLAPEIEQYF.

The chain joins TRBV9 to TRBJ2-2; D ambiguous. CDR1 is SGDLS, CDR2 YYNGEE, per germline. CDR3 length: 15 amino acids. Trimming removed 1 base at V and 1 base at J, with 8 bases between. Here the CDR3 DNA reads TGTGCCAGCAGCGTAAACCCTAGGAACACCGGGGAGCTGTTTTTT. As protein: CASSVNPRNTGELFF.

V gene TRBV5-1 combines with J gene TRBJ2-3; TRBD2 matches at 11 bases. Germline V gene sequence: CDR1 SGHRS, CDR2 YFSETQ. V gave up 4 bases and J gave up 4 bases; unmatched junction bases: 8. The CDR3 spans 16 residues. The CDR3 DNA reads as TGCGCCAGCAGCCCGGCCTTAGCGGGAGGGCCAGATACGCAGTATTTT. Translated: CASSPALAGGPDTQYF.

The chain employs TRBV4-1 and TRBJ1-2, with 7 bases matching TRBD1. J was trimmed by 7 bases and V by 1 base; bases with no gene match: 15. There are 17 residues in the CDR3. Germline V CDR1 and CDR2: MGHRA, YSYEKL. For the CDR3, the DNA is TGCGCCAGCAGCCAAGTTTGGGCCACAAGGGCAGGGGGTGGCTACACCTTC. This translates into CASSQVWATRAGGGYTF.

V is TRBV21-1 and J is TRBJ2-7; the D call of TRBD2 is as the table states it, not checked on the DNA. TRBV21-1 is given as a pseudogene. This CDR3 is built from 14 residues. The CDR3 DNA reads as TGTGCCAGCAGCAAAGTCGAGGGAGGGTCCGAGCAGTACTTC. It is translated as CASSKVEGGSEQYF.

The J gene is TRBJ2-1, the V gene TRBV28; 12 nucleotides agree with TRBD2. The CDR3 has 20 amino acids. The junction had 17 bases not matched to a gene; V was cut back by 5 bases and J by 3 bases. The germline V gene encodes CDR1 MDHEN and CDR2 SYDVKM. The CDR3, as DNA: TGTGCCAGCAGTCCTCCAGGGCTACTAGCGGGAGGATTAAGCTACAATGAGCAGTTCTTC. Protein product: CASSPPGLLAGGLSYNEQFF.

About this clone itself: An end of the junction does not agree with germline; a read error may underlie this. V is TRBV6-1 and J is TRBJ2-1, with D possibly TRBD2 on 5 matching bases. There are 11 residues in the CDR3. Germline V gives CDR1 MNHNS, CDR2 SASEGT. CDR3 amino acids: CASGESGEQFF. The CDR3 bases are TGTGCCAGCGGTGAAAGCGGTGAGCAGTTCTTC.